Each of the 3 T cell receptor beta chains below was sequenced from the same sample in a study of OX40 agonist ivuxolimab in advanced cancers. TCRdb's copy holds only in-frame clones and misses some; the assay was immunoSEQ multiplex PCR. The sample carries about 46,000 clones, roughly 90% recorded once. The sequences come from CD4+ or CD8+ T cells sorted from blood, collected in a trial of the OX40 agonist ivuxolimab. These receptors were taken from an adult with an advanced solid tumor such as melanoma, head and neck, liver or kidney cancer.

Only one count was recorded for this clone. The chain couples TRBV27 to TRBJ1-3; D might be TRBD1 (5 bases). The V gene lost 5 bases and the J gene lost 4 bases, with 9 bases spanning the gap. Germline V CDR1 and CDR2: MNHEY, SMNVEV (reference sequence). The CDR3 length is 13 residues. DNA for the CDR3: TGTGCCAGCAGTCCGACAGTCGGAAACACCATATATTTT. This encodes CASSPTVGNTIYF.

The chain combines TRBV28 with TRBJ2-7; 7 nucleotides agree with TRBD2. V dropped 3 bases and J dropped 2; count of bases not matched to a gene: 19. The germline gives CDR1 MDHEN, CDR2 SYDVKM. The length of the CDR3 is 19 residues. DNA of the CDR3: TGTGCCAGCAGTTTTCCACTCGGGACTACCGAAGTCGCTACCTACGAGCAGTACTTC. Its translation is CASSFPLGTTEVATYEQYF.

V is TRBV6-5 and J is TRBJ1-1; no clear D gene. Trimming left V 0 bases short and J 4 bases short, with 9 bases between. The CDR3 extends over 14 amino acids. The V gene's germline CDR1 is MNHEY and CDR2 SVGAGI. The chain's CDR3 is CASSYSGFGTEAFF. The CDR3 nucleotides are TGTGCCAGCAGTTACTCAGGGTTCGGCACTGAAGCTTTCTTT.